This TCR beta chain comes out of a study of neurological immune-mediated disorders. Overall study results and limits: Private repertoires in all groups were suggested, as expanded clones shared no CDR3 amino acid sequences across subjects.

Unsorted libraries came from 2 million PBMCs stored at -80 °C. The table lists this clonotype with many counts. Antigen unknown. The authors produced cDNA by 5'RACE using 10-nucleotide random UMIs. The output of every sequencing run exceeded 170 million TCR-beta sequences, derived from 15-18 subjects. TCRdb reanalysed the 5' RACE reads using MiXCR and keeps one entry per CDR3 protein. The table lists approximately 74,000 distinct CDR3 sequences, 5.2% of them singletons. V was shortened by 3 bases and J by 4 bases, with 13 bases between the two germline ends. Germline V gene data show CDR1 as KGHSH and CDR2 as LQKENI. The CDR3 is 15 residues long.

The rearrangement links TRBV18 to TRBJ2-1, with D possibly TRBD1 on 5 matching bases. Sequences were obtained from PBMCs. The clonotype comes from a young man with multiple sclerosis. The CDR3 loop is CASSPFAGKYNEQFF. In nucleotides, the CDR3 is TGTGCCAGCTCACCCTTTGCAGGGAAATACAATGAGCAGTTCTTC.